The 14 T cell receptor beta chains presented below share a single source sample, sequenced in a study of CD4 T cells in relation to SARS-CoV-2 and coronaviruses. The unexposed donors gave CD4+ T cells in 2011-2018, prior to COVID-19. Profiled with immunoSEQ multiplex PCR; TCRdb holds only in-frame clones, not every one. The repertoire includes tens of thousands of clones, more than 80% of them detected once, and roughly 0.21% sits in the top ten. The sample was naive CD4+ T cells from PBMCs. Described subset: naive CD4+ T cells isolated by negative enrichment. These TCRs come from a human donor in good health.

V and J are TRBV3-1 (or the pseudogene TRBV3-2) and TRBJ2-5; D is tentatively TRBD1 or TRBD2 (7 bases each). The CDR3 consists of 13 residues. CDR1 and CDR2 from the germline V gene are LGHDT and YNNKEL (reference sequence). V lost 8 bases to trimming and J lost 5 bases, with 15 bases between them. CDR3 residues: CASSGGGKETQYF. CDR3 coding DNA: TGTGCCAGCTCAGGGGGAGGGAAGGAGACCCAGTACTTC.

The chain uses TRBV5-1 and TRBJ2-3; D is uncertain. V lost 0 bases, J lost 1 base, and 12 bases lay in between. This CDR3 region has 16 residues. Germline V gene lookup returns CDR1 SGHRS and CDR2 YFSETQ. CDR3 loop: CASSLGAPVGTDTQYF. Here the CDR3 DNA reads TGCGCCAGCAGCTTGGGCGCCCCAGTGGGCACAGATACGCAGTATTTT. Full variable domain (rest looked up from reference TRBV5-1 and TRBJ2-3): KAGVTQTPRYLIKTRGQQVTLSCSPISGHRSVSWYQQTPGQGLQFLFEYFSETQRNKGNFPGRFSGRQFSNSRSEMNVSTLELGDSALYLCASSLGAPVGTDTQYFGPGTRLTVL.

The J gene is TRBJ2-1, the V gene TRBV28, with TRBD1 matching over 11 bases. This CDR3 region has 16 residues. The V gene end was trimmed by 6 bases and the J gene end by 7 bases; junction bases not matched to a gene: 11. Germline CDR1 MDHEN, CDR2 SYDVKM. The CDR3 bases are TGTGCCAGCAGAACCAAATTTGGGACAGGGGGGAATGAGCAGTTCTTC. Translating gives CASRTKFGTGGNEQFF. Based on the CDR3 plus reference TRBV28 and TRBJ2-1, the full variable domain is DVKVTQSSRYLVKRTGEKVFLECVQDMDHENMFWYRQDPGLGLRLIYFSYDVKMKEKGDIPEGYSVSREKKERFSLILESASTNQTSMYLCASRTKFGTGGNEQFFGPGTRLTVL.

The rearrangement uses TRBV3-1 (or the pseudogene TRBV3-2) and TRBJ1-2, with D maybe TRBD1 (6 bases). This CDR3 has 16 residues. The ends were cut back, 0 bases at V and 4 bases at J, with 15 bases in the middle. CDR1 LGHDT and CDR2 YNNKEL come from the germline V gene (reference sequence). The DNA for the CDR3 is TGTGCCAGCAGCCAAGAAGCAGGGGCCGGGGGCTATGGCTACACCTTC. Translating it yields CASSQEAGAGGYGYTF.

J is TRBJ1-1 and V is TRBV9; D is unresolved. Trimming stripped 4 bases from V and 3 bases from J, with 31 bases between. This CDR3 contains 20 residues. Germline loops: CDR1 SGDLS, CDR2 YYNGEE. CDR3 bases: TGTGCCAGCAGCCGTAGTACTAGAGTCGCGATTACGGGGATCGACACTGAAGCTTTCTTT. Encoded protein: CASSRSTRVAITGIDTEAFF.

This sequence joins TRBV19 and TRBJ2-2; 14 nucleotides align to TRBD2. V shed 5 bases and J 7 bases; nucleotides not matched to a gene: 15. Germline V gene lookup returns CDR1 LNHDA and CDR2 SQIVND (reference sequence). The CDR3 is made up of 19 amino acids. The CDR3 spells CASSVALSGTSGGGGELFF. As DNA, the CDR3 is TGTGCCAGTAGTGTCGCCTTATCCGGGACTAGCGGGGGCGGCGGGGAGCTGTTTTTT.

As DNA, the CDR3 is TGTGCCAGCAGCGTGACCACTAGCACAGATACGCAGTATTTT. It yields the protein CASSVTTSTDTQYF. The V gene is TRBV9, the J gene TRBJ2-3; no clear D gene. V was shortened by 2 bases and J by 0 bases, with 7 bases between the two germline ends. Looked up from germline, CDR1 is SGDLS and CDR2 is YYNGEE. This CDR3 contains 14 residues.

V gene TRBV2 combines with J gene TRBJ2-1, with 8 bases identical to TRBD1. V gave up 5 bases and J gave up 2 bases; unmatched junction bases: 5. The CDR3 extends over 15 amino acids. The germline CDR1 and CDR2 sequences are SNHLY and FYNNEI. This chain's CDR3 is CASSQQGAAYNEQFF. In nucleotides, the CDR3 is TGTGCCAGCAGTCAGCAGGGGGCAGCCTACAATGAGCAGTTCTTC. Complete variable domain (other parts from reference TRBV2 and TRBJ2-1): EPEVTQTPSHQVTQMGQEVILRCVPISNHLYFYWYRQILGQKVEFLVSFYNNEISEKSEIFDDQFSVERPDGSNFTLKIRSTKLEDSAMYFCASSQQGAAYNEQFFGPGTRLTVL.

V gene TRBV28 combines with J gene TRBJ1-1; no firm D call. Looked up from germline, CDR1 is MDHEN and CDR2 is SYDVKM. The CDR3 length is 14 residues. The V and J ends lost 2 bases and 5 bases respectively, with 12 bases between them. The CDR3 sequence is CASSLGLGGTEAFF. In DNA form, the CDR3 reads TGTGCCAGCAGTTTAGGGCTGGGTGGTACTGAAGCTTTCTTT.

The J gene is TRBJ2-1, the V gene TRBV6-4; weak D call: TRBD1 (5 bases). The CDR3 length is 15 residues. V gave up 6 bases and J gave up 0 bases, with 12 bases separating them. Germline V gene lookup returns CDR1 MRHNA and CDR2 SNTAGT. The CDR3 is CASSAQASSYNEQFF. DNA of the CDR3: TGTGCCAGCAGCGCACAGGCGAGCTCCTACAATGAGCAGTTCTTC.

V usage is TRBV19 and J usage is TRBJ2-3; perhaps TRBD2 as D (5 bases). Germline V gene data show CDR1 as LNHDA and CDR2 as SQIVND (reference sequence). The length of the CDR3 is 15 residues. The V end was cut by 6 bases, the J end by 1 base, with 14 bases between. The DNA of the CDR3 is TGTGCCAGTAGCCCCCGGAGGCTGGGCACAGATACGCAGTATTTT. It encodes CASSPRRLGTDTQYF.

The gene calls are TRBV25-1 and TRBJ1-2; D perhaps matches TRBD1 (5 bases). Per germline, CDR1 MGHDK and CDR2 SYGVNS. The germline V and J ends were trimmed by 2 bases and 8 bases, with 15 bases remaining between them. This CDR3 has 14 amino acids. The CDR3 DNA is TGTGCCAGCAGTGAAACGGGCAGGGCTTTGGGCTACACCTTC. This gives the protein CASSETGRALGYTF.

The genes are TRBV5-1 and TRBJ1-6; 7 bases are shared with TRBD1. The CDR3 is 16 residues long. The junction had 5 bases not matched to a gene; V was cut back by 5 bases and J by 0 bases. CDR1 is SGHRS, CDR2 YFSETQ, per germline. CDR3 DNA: TGCGCCAGCAGGGACAGGCCGAGCTCCTATAATTCACCCCTCCACTTT. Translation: CASRDRPSSYNSPLHF. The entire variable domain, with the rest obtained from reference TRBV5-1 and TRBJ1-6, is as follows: KAGVTQTPRYLIKTRGQQVTLSCSPISGHRSVSWYQQTPGQGLQFLFEYFSETQRNKGNFPGRFSGRQFSNSRSEMNVSTLELGDSALYLCASRDRPSSYNSPLHFGNGTRLTVT.

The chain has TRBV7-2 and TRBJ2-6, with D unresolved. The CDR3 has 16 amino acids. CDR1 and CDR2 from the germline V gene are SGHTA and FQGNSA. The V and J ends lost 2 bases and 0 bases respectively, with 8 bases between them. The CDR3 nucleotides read TGTGCCAGCAGCTTAACGGGCTACTCTGGGGCCAACGTCCTGACTTTC. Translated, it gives CASSLTGYSGANVLTF. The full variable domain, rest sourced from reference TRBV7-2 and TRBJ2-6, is GAGVSQSPSNKVTEKGKDVELRCDPISGHTALYWYRQSLGQGLEFLIYFQGNSAPDKSGLPSDRFSAERTGGSVSTLTIQRTQQEDSAVYLCASSLTGYSGANVLTFGAGSRLTVL.